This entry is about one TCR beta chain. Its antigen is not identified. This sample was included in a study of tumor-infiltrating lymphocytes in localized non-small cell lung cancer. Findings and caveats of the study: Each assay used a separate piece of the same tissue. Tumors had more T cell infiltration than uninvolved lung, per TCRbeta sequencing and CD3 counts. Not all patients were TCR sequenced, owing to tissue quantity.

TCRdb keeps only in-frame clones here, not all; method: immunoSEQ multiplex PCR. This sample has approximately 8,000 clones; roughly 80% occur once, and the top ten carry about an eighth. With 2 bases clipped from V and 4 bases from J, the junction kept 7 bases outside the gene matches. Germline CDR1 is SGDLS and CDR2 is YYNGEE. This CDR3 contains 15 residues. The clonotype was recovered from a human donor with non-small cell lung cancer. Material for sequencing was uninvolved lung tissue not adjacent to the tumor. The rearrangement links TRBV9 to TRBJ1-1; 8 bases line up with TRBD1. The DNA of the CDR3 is TGTGCCAGCAGCGTGGCGGGACAGGATTTCACTGAAGCTTTCTTT. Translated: CASSVAGQDFTEAFF.